This TCR beta chain comes out of a study of identical twins. Study-wide results and limits: Cord blood's abundant beta clonotypes had fewer insertions, unlike memory repertoires.

The ends were cut back, 10 bases at V and 4 bases at J, with 22 bases in the middle. The CDR3 consists of 16 residues. Template switching added a universal primer site, and cDNA bore unique molecular identifiers. TCRdb ran MiXCR on the 5' RACE reads and lists one entry per CDR3 protein. Altogether hundreds of thousands of distinct CDR3 sequences are present, 5.5% to 6.5% being singletons, with the ten largest covering roughly 2%. Healthy Caucasians made up all donors. As to this clonotype: Its target is not known.

V gene TRBV12-3 or TRBV12-4 combines with J gene TRBJ1-4, with D unresolved. The sample was naive T cells sorted from blood. This TCR derives from a man younger than 35 in good health. The CDR3 nucleotides read TGTGCCACCCGTGTCTCCCGACGGACCCGTAATGAAAAACTGTTTTTT. Translated, it gives CATRVSRRTRNEKLFF.